These 10 T cell receptor beta chains came from one sample sequenced in a study of blood T cell repertoires in COVID-19. TCRdb's table, derived via immunoSEQ multiplex PCR, lists solely in-frame clones and lacks some. The data show 250,000 to 350,000 clones, approximately 88% seen once. Sequencing used peripheral blood. The receptors stem from a human donor with COVID-19, enrolled during active disease. The donor label of this sample is uncertain.

This chain connects TRBV2 to TRBJ2-4, with a tentative D call TRBD1 (6 bases). Germline assignment: CDR1 SNHLY and CDR2 FYNNEI. V was clipped by 6 bases and J by 5 bases, with 20 bases between them. The length of the CDR3 is 16 residues. The CDR3 loop is CASRVTGSLIQNIQYF. In DNA, the CDR3 is TGTGCCAGCAGGGTTACAGGGTCCCTTATCCAAAACATTCAGTACTTC.

The V gene is TRBV6-4, the J gene TRBJ2-1; D is possibly TRBD1 (6 bases). Between the trimmed V and J ends, which lost 3 bases and 5 bases, there was a span of 17 bases. This CDR3 has 16 amino acids. CDR1 MRHNA and CDR2 SNTAGT come from the germline V gene. For the CDR3, the DNA is TGTGCCAGCAGTGAGGGGCAGGGGCTTTGGGACAATGAGCAGTTCTTC. As protein: CASSEGQGLWDNEQFF.

The chain employs TRBV9 and TRBJ2-3, with D uncertain. Germline assignment: CDR1 SGDLS and CDR2 YYNGEE. Between the trimmed V and J ends, which lost 4 bases and 0 bases, there was a span of 12 bases. The CDR3 spans 15 residues. CDR3 residues: CASSPVGPSTDTQYF. In DNA form, the CDR3 reads TGTGCCAGCAGCCCCGTTGGGCCCAGCACAGATACGCAGTATTTT.

The chain joins TRBV7-9 to TRBJ2-1; 10 nucleotides match TRBD1. After removal of 5 bases from V and 7 bases from J, the junction contained 8 bases not matched to a gene. CDR1 and CDR2 from the germline V gene are SEHNR and FQNEAQ (reference sequence). The length of the CDR3 is 15 residues. DNA of the CDR3: TGTGCCAGCAGCCGGGGACAGGGGCTGGGAAATGAGCAGTTCTTC. As protein: CASSRGQGLGNEQFF.

V and J are TRBV3-1 (or the pseudogene TRBV3-2) and TRBJ2-7, with 10 bases fitting TRBD2. Germline lookup yields CDR1 LGHDT and CDR2 YNNKEL (reference sequence). The CDR3 is 14 residues long. The V gene end was trimmed by 1 base and the J gene end by 6 bases; junction bases not matched to a gene: 3. The CDR3 spells CASSQGLAGVEQYF. The DNA of the CDR3 is TGTGCCAGCAGCCAAGGGCTAGCGGGAGTCGAGCAGTACTTC.

The table lists this clone with a count of one. The rearrangement uses TRBV3-1 (or the pseudogene TRBV3-2) and TRBJ2-1; D is undetermined. The CDR3 runs to 12 residues. Germline loops: CDR1 LGHDT, CDR2 YNNKEL (reference sequence). Trimming stripped 2 bases from V and 7 bases from J, with 6 bases between. CDR3 residues: CASSQPTNEQFF. For the CDR3, the DNA is TGTGCCAGCAGCCAACCTACTAATGAGCAGTTCTTC.

V usage is TRBV3-1 (or the pseudogene TRBV3-2) and J usage is TRBJ1-1; D perhaps matches TRBD1 (5 bases). The germline gives CDR1 LGHDT, CDR2 YNNKEL (reference sequence). This CDR3 spans 14 amino acids. Trimming stripped 4 bases from V and 0 bases from J, with 9 bases between. CDR3 protein: CASSPLRVNTEAFF. The CDR3 nucleotides read TGTGCCAGCAGCCCTCTCAGGGTGAACACTGAAGCTTTCTTT.

The table lists this clone with many counts. In the same sample, other DNA sequences code for this CDR3. This sequence joins TRBV9 and TRBJ1-2; D not resolved. This CDR3 region has 14 residues. The V end was cut by 2 bases, the J end by 6 bases, with 14 bases between. Per the germline V gene, CDR1 is SGDLS and CDR2 is YYNGEE. In DNA, the CDR3 is TGTGCCAGCAGCGTCGACGAGGGTGCTAATGGCTACACCTTC. Residues: CASSVDEGANGYTF.

This clone came up a few times. This chain connects TRBV20-1 to TRBJ2-5; the D is unclear. Germline V gives CDR1 DFQATT, CDR2 SNEGSKA (reference sequence). V lost 8 bases, J lost 4 bases, and 11 bases lay in between. This CDR3 is 11 amino acids long. CDR3 loop: CSLPTGETQYF. DNA of the CDR3: TGCAGTTTGCCGACGGGAGAGACCCAGTACTTC.

J is TRBJ2-7 and V is TRBV27; 7 bases line up with TRBD1. Germline V gene lookup returns CDR1 MNHEY and CDR2 SMNVEV (reference sequence). The CDR3 loop spans 13 amino acids. V trimming: 2 bases; J trimming: 2 bases; junction bases outside the gene matches: 0. The CDR3: CASSLDRAYEQYF. The CDR3, as DNA: TGTGCCAGCAGTTTAGACAGGGCCTACGAGCAGTACTTC.